This TCR beta chain was recovered during a study of control samples from healthy donors and cancer patients. V lost 7 bases and J lost 4; bases outside the gene matches: 6. Germline V CDR1 and CDR2: LGHNT, FRNRAP. The CDR3 sequence is 14 residues long. Only in-frame clones appear in the TCRdb table, and some are missing; sequencing was by immunoSEQ multiplex PCR. Among around 41,000 clones listed, around 88% were seen once. Sequenced material: PBMCs. The sequence came from an older woman with lung cancer. The V gene is TRBV12-5, the J gene TRBJ2-3; 9 bases align to TRBD2. In DNA, the CDR3 is TGTGCTAGTGCCGCGGGGGGGCTTGCAGATACGCAGTATTTT. It encodes CASAAGGLADTQYF. The full variable domain, with the rest looked up from reference TRBV12-5 and TRBJ2-3, is DARVTQTPRHKVTEMGQEVTMRCQPILGHNTVFWYRQTMMQGLELLAYFRNRAPLDDSGMPKDRFSAEMPDATLATLKIQPSEPRDSAVYFCASAAGGLADTQYFGPGTRLTVL.